A selection of T cell receptor beta chains follows, all from one sample in a study of T-cell memory formation after mild COVID-19. TCRdb independently ran MiXCR on the 5' RACE reads; one entry per CDR3 protein. The sample has fewer than 450,000 distinct CDR3 sequences; approximately 24% are singletons. The sequencing input was PBMCs or a T cell subset sorted from them (not recorded which). The receptors were gathered from an adult woman who had mild COVID-19 (a few samples of this study predate the infection). Cell type and time point are not known. CDR3s include the opening cysteine and the closing phenylalanine or tryptophan. The D gene is left open where the match is weak.

cdr3_aa: CASSQISGQGIYGYTF
v_call: TRBV7-2
d_call: TRBD1

cdr3_aa: CASSFVEPGANVLTF
v_call: TRBV5-1
d_call: -

cdr3_aa: CASSVELAGPTDTQYF
v_call: TRBV9
d_call: TRBD2

cdr3_aa: CASSSKKTGKVTEAFF
v_call: TRBV7-9
d_call: TRBD1

cdr3_aa: CAISESSVKGNTEAFF
v_call: TRBV10-3
d_call: -

cdr3_aa: CSATYSQGAYNEQFF
v_call: TRBV20-1
d_call: TRBD1

cdr3_aa: CASSGRQGSTEAFF
v_call: TRBV2
d_call: TRBD1

cdr3_aa: CASSVDRSYGYTF
v_call: TRBV12-3/TRBV12-4
d_call: -

cdr3_aa: CASSYFGPSANTGELFF
v_call: TRBV11-3
d_call: -

cdr3_aa: CASSWAFTDTQYF
v_call: TRBV5-1
d_call: -

cdr3_aa: CASSRKGLSEAFF
v_call: TRBV10-2
d_call: -

cdr3_aa: CASSSGGYSIQYF
v_call: TRBV27
d_call: -

cdr3_aa: CASSSDRMNTEAFF
v_call: TRBV5-1
d_call: -

cdr3_aa: CASSGLSGTGNTIYF
v_call: TRBV6-2/TRBV6-3
d_call: -

cdr3_aa: CASSQGYSSGANVLTF
v_call: TRBV4-2
d_call: -

cdr3_aa: CASSPPGGPYLTDTQYF
v_call: TRBV28
d_call: TRBD1

cdr3_aa: CATGGLSTYEQYF
v_call: TRBV7-9
d_call: -

cdr3_aa: CASTYGGGAGTGELFF
v_call: TRBV7-9
d_call: -

cdr3_aa: CASSLAIGLEAGELFF
v_call: TRBV5-1
d_call: TRBD2

cdr3_aa: CASSRTPTSSYEQYF
v_call: TRBV28
d_call: -

cdr3_aa: CASRTGQGGMNTEAFF
v_call: TRBV5-1
d_call: TRBD1

cdr3_aa: CASSPSGGLLTDTQYF
v_call: TRBV7-6
d_call: -

cdr3_aa: CASSLRSSGHEQFF
v_call: TRBV7-9
d_call: TRBD2

cdr3_aa: CASRTISPPYNEQFF
v_call: TRBV6-5
d_call: -

cdr3_aa: CASSLVEVAPAYNEQFF
v_call: TRBV11-2
d_call: -

cdr3_aa: CASSPRVTSGGAGNEQFF
v_call: TRBV7-9
d_call: TRBD2

cdr3_aa: CASSLLGRGTNEQFF
v_call: TRBV5-1
d_call: -